A single sample is the source of the 26 T cell receptor beta chains below, sequenced in a study of T-cell memory formation after mild COVID-19. TCRdb re-analysed the 5' RACE reads in MiXCR, keeping a single row per CDR3 protein. The table shows roughly 48,000 distinct CDR3 sequences, with 25% to 35% occurring only once. The sequenced sample was PBMCs or a T cell subset sorted from them (not recorded which). The source of these receptors is a young man who had mild COVID-19 (a few samples of this study predate the infection). Cell type and time point are not known.

The chain links TRBV7-9 to TRBJ2-3; 13 bases match TRBD2. Losses at the gene ends were 4 bases for V and 2 bases for J; bases not matched to a gene: 3. Germline CDR1 is SEHNR and CDR2 is FQNEAQ (reference sequence). The CDR3 contains 16 residues. This chain's CDR3 is CASSSGLAGPTDTQYF. Here the CDR3 DNA reads TGTGCCAGCAGCTCGGGACTAGCGGGGCCCACAGATACGCAGTATTTT.

The gene calls are TRBV7-9 and TRBJ1-3; D call uncertain. Germline loops: CDR1 SEHNR, CDR2 FQNEAQ (reference sequence). V was trimmed by 0 bases and J by 0 bases, leaving 12 bases between them. The CDR3 extends over 17 amino acids. CDR3 region: CASSLARTVDSGNTIYF. The CDR3 DNA follows: TGTGCCAGCAGCTTAGCCAGGACGGTGGACTCTGGAAACACCATATATTTT.

This clonotype was counted a few times. This chain uses TRBV6-6 with TRBJ2-1; 8 bases are shared with TRBD1. The germline CDR1 and CDR2 sequences are MNHNY and SVGAGI (reference sequence). The CDR3 totals 14 residues. Trimming cost V 0 bases and J 7 bases; bases outside gene matches: 2. This CDR3 is CASSYSRTGNEQFF. The DNA of the CDR3 is TGTGCCAGCAGTTACTCAAGGACAGGGAATGAGCAGTTCTTC.

This clonotype has a handful of counts. CDR3 nucleotides: TGCGCCAGCAGCCAAGATTGGGAGGGAGGGCCCTACGAGCAGTACTTC. Its protein product is CASSQDWEGGPYEQYF. V gene TRBV4-1 combines with J gene TRBJ2-7; 7 bases line up with TRBD2. The CDR3 length is 16 residues. V was pared by 0 bases and J by 2 bases, with 7 bases of the junction left unmatched. Germline lookup yields CDR1 MGHRA and CDR2 YSYEKL.

The chain links TRBV19 to TRBJ1-5; D not resolved. Trimming shortened V by 1 base and J by 11 bases, and 9 bases separated the two germline ends. The CDR3 is made up of 12 amino acids. The V gene's germline CDR1 is LNHDA and CDR2 SQIVND (reference sequence). CDR3 nucleotides: TGTGCCAGTAGTATAGGGGCGCAAGCCCAGCATTTT. This sequence encodes CASSIGAQAQHF.

This clonotype was observed a few times. The chain couples TRBV6-2 or TRBV6-3 to TRBJ2-1; TRBD2 matches 7 bases. CDR1 and CDR2 (germline): MNHEY, SVGEGT. V was pared by 6 bases and J by 8 bases, with 4 bases of the junction left unmatched. The CDR3 totals 12 residues. For the CDR3, the DNA is TGTGCCAGCAGGGGAGGGAGCCATGAGCAGTTCTTC. Translated, it gives CASRGGSHEQFF.

The V call is TRBV4-1, the J call TRBJ2-1; TRBD1 is a possible D gene (5 bases). The germline V gene encodes CDR1 MGHRA and CDR2 YSYEKL. This CDR3 comprises 14 residues. The V and J ends lost 1 base and 8 bases respectively, with 12 bases between them. The CDR3 DNA reads TGCGCCAGCAGCCAAGCAGTAGGGGTCGATGAGCAGTTCTTC. Translated: CASSQAVGVDEQFF.

The rearrangement uses TRBV7-9 and TRBJ2-7, with D maybe TRBD1 (5 bases). There are 16 residues in the CDR3. Trimming left V 6 bases short and J 1 base short, with 19 bases between. Germline V lookup: CDR1 SEHNR, CDR2 FQNEAQ (reference sequence). CDR3 sequence: CASSLSAGWSSYEQYV. CDR3 nucleotide sequence: TGTGCCAGCAGTCTATCGGCAGGGTGGTCGTCCTACGAGCAGTACGTC.

This clonotype was counted only a few times. This chain connects TRBV5-1 to TRBJ2-3; TRBD1 agrees at 7 bases. CDR3 length equals 15 residues. V gave up 5 bases and J gave up 4 bases; unmatched junction bases: 10. Germline CDR1 and CDR2: SGHRS and YFSETQ. CDR3 DNA sequence: TGCGCCAGCAGTTGGCGACAGGGCGAGGCAGATACGCAGTATTTT. It encodes CASSWRQGEADTQYF.

The gene calls are TRBV7-8 and TRBJ1-3; D is possibly TRBD1 (5 bases). CDR1 and CDR2 from the germline V gene are SGHVS and FQNEAQ. The V gene lost 0 bases and the J gene lost 4 bases, with 13 bases spanning the gap. The CDR3 runs to 16 residues. CDR3: CASSLAPGTGGNTIYF. Written as DNA, the CDR3 is TGTGCCAGCAGCTTAGCGCCAGGGACGGGAGGAAACACCATATATTTT.

The rearrangement joins TRBV12-3 or TRBV12-4 to TRBJ2-1; TRBD2 matches 11 bases. The CDR3 has 15 amino acids. The junction had 5 bases not matched to a gene; V was cut back by 6 bases and J by 4 bases. In DNA, the CDR3 is TGTGCCAGCAGCTTTACTAGCGGGGGATACAATGAGCAGTTCTTC. Its translation: CASSFTSGGYNEQFF.

The chain employs TRBV20-1 and TRBJ2-1; TRBD1 agrees at 8 bases. The J segment lost 15 bases and the V segment lost 5 bases, leaving 15 bases of the junction unmatched. This CDR3 comprises 13 residues. Germline-derived CDR1 and CDR2 are DFQATT and SNEGSKA (reference sequence). The CDR3 region has the DNA TGCAGTGCTCTCTCGGACAGGGAAGGTCGACTGTTCTTC. It is translated as CSALSDREGRLFF.

This clonotype appeared many times. The chain joins TRBV6-5 to TRBJ2-5; no reliable D call. Germline-derived CDR1 and CDR2 are MNHEY and SVGAGI. CDR3 length equals 15 residues. Trimming removed 8 bases from V and 3 bases from J, with 19 bases in between. The CDR3 DNA follows: TGTGCCAGCCTTTATCGTATTAGGGTTGAAGAGACCCAGTACTTC. Translated, it gives CASLYRIRVEETQYF.

The CDR3 spells CASSPREGDGNTIYF. The CDR3 DNA follows: TGTGCCAGCAGCCCCAGGGAGGGTGATGGAAACACCATATATTTT. The chain recombines TRBV3-1 with TRBJ1-3, with D maybe TRBD1 (5 bases). Trimming took off 4 bases at V and 3 bases at J, with 13 bases between the two ends. From germline, CDR1 is LGHDT and CDR2 YNNKEL (reference sequence). The CDR3 is 15 amino acids. Drawing the rest from reference TRBV3-1 and TRBJ1-3, the complete variable domain is DTAVSQTPKYLVTQMGNDKSIKCEQNLGHDTMYWYKQDSKKFLKIMFSYNNKELIINETVPNRFSPKSPDKAHLNLHINSLELGDSAVYFCASSPREGDGNTIYFGEGSWLTVV.

The chain recombines TRBV4-3 with TRBJ2-7, with 7 bases that match TRBD1. Trimming took 2 bases from V and 2 from J; bases not matched to a gene: 6. This CDR3 has 15 amino acids. Germline V gene lookup returns CDR1 LGHNA and CDR2 YSLEER. CDR3 DNA sequence: TGCGCCAGCAGCCAATCCGGGACAGCTACCTACGAGCAGTACGTC. Its translation: CASSQSGTATYEQYV.

The CDR3 DNA follows: TGTGCCAGCAGTCAAGACAGGGGAAAGGACAATGAGCAGTTCTTC. It codes for CASSQDRGKDNEQFF. This chain uses TRBV11-2 with TRBJ2-1; TRBD1 aligns across 8 bases. Germline V gene data show CDR1 as SGHAT and CDR2 as FQNNGV. With V trimmed by 6 bases and J by 5 bases, 9 bases remained unmatched. CDR3 length: 15 amino acids.

The gene calls are TRBV7-2 and TRBJ2-7; a weak D match, TRBD2 (5 bases). CDR1 is SGHTA and CDR2 is FQGNSA in the germline V gene. This CDR3 is built from 12 residues. Trimming took off 2 bases at V and 5 bases at J, with 7 bases between the two ends. CDR3 in DNA: TGTGCCAGCAGCTTACGGGAAGACGAGCAGTACTTC. Translated, it gives CASSLREDEQYF.

This chain links TRBV4-1 with TRBJ1-6; no clear D. Germline V CDR1 and CDR2: MGHRA, YSYEKL. Trimming removed 0 bases at V and 14 bases at J, with 8 bases between. The CDR3 extends over 12 amino acids. CDR3 sequence: CASSQDFNTLHF. The CDR3, as DNA: TGCGCCAGCAGCCAAGATTTTAACACCCTCCACTTT.

This clonotype was found a few times. This chain joins TRBV29-1 and TRBJ2-5; D remains unclear. Deletions cut 0 bases from V and 7 bases from J, with 15 bases between. Germline lookup yields CDR1 SQVTM and CDR2 ANQGSEA. The CDR3 totals 14 residues. CDR3 nucleotides: TGCAGCGTTGAAGATCTGGGCAGACAATTGACCCAGTACTTC. It translates to CSVEDLGRQLTQYF. The full variable domain, rest sourced from reference TRBV29-1 and TRBJ2-5, is SAVISQKPSRDICQRGTSLTIQCQVDSQVTMMFWYRQQPGQSLTLIATANQGSEATYESGFVIDKFPISRPNLTFSTLTVSNMSPEDSSIYLCSVEDLGRQLTQYFGPGTRLLVL.

This chain uses TRBV7-9 with TRBJ2-1; D gene ambiguous. Germline V CDR1 and CDR2: SEHNR, FQNEAQ (reference sequence). Trimming cost V 5 bases and J 7 bases, with 15 bases left between them. The length of the CDR3 is 14 residues. This chain's CDR3 is CASSPQTVENEQFF. Here the CDR3 DNA reads TGTGCCAGCAGCCCCCAGACGGTGGAGAATGAGCAGTTCTTC.

This clonotype has at least ten counts. The genes are TRBV12-3 or TRBV12-4 and TRBJ1-2; the D gene is possibly TRBD1 (5 bases). The CDR3 runs to 11 residues. V dropped 4 bases and J dropped 7 bases, with 7 bases sitting between them. In DNA form, the CDR3 reads TGTGCCAGCAGTTGGGGGGGTGGCTACACCTTC. This encodes CASSWGGGYTF.

The chain employs TRBV4-3 and TRBJ1-1; tentatively, D is TRBD1 (6 bases). Germline values: CDR1 LGHNA, CDR2 YSLEER. This CDR3 is 14 amino acids long. V dropped 3 bases and J dropped 1 base, with 9 bases sitting between them. CDR3 region: CASSHSRGNTEAFF. For the CDR3, the DNA is TGCGCCAGCAGCCATAGCAGGGGGAACACTGAAGCTTTCTTT.

V and J are TRBV9 and TRBJ2-1; 12 nucleotides match TRBD1. V dropped 7 bases and J dropped 12; count of bases not matched to a gene: 14. The CDR3 is made up of 15 amino acids. Germline V gene lookup returns CDR1 SGDLS and CDR2 YYNGEE. DNA of the CDR3: TGTGCCAGCGGACCTAGCCGGGACAGGGGGCTTCGGCAGTTCTTC. It specifies CASGPSRDRGLRQFF.

The genes are TRBV12-3 or TRBV12-4 and TRBJ1-2; D gene ambiguous. Trimming stripped 6 bases from V and 2 bases from J, with 13 bases between. The CDR3 is made up of 14 amino acids. CDR3 sequence (DNA): TGTGCCAGCAGCCACACGACTTACAACTATGGCTACACCTTC. It codes for CASSHTTYNYGYTF.

J is TRBJ2-1 and V is TRBV4-2, with 8 positions matching TRBD2. J lost 6 bases, V lost 3 bases, and 4 bases had no gene match. CDR3 size: 14 residues. Germline CDR1 LGHNA, CDR2 YNFKEQ. DNA of the CDR3: TGTGCCAGCAGCCAGGAACGGGGGGGCAATGAGCAGTTCTTC. Translating it yields CASSQERGGNEQFF.

V is TRBV9 and J is TRBJ2-5; either TRBD1 or TRBD2 may supply D (5 bases each). There are 14 residues in the CDR3. V shed 4 bases and J shed 5 bases, with 15 bases lying between them. Germline values: CDR1 SGDLS, CDR2 YYNGEE. Here the CDR3 reads CASSPWDRSETQYF. CDR3 nucleotide sequence: TGTGCCAGCAGCCCTTGGGACCGCAGTGAGACCCAGTACTTC.